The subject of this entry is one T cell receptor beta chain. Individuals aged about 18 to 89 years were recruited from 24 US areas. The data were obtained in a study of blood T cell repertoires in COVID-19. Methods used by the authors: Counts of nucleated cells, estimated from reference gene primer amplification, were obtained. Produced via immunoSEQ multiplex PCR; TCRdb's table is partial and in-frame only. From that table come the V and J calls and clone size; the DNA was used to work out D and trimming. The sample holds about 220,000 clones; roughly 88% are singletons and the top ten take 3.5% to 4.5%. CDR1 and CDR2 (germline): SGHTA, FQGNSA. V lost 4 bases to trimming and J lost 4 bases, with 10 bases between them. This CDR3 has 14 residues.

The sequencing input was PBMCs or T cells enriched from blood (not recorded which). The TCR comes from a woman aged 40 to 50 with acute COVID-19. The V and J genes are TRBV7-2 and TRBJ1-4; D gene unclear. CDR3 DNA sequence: TGTGCCAGCAGCTCCGCTGGCTTTAATGAAAAACTGTTTTTT. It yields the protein CASSSAGFNEKLFF. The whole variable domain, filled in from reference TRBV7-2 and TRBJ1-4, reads GAGVSQSPSNKVTEKGKDVELRCDPISGHTALYWYRQSLGQGLEFLIYFQGNSAPDKSGLPSDRFSAERTGGSVSTLTIQRTQQEDSAVYLCASSSAGFNEKLFFGSGTQLSVL.